A single sample is the source of the 24 T cell receptor beta chains below, sequenced in a study of technical replicates of blood from several donors. TCRdb's copy holds only in-frame clones and misses some; the assay was immunoSEQ multiplex PCR. There are under 90,000 clones in the sample; more than 95% occur only once, and more than 0.12% lies in the top ten. The sample consisted of T cells isolated from PBMCs. Receptor source: a human donor in good health.

The chain couples TRBV7-8 to TRBJ1-1; 7 bases agree with TRBD1. With V trimmed by 3 bases and J by 6 bases, 13 bases remained unmatched. Germline values: CDR1 SGHVS, CDR2 FQNEAQ. This CDR3 has 16 amino acids. CDR3 bases: TGTGCCAGCAGCTTGACAGGGAATTCGGTTCGGGCTGAAGCTTTCTTT. Protein product: CASSLTGNSVRAEAFF. The full variable domain, completed using reference TRBV7-8 and TRBJ1-1, is GAGVSQSPRYKVAKRGQDVALRCDPISGHVSLFWYQQALGQGPEFLTYFQNEAQLDKSGLPSDRFFAERPEGSVSTLKIQRTQQEDSAVYLCASSLTGNSVRAEAFFGQGTRLTVV.

This clone was seen just once. V usage is TRBV15 and J usage is TRBJ1-3; D gene uncertain. Germline CDR1 is LNHNV and CDR2 is YYDKDF (reference sequence). The CDR3 extends over 15 amino acids. The V gene lost 3 bases and the J gene lost 0 bases, with 9 bases spanning the gap. The DNA of the CDR3 is TGTGCCACCAGCAGTTCTCACAGCTCTGGAAACACCATATATTTT. Translating gives CATSSSHSSGNTIYF. Complete variable domain (other parts from reference TRBV15 and TRBJ1-3): DAMVIQNPRYQVTQFGKPVTLSCSQTLNHNVMYWYQQKSSQAPKLLFHYYDKDFNNEADTPDNFQSRRPNTSFCFLDIRSPGLGDTAMYLCATSSSHSSGNTIYFGEGSWLTVV.

The J gene is TRBJ1-1, the V gene TRBV9, with 8 bases identical to TRBD1. V lost 2 bases to trimming and J lost 4 bases; unmatched junction nucleotides: 10. In germline, CDR1 is SGDLS, CDR2 YYNGEE. This CDR3 is 16 amino acids long. CDR3 sequence (DNA): TGTGCCAGCAGCGTCCGACAGGGGACGTGGGGCACTGAAGCTTTCTTT. Protein sequence: CASSVRQGTWGTEAFF.

The rearrangement links TRBV7-6 to TRBJ2-3, with unresolved D. The CDR3 covers 13 residues. In germline, CDR1 is SGHVS, CDR2 FNYEAQ. Between the trimmed V and J ends, which lost 2 bases and 6 bases, there was a span of 9 bases. CDR3 DNA sequence: TGTGCCAGCAGCTTAATTATGAGGGATACGCAGTATTTT. Protein product: CASSLIMRDTQYF.

Only one count was recorded for this clone. The chain links TRBV4-1 to TRBJ2-7; 12 nucleotides align to TRBD2. In germline, CDR1 is MGHRA, CDR2 YSYEKL. V was clipped by 0 bases and J by 6 bases; unmatched bases: 6. This CDR3 comprises 16 residues. CDR3: CASSQDLAGGPVEQYF. CDR3 DNA sequence: TGCGCCAGCAGCCAAGATCTAGCGGGAGGGCCGGTCGAGCAGTACTTC.

V and J are TRBV27 and TRBJ2-1; 12 positions agree with TRBD2. CDR3 size: 15 residues. The germline CDR1 and CDR2 sequences are MNHEY and SMNVEV (reference sequence). Trimming removed 8 bases from V and 0 bases from J; junction bases left unmatched: 2. The CDR3 reads CASGLAGPSYNEQFF. The CDR3 coding sequence is TGTGCCAGCGGACTAGCGGGACCCTCCTACAATGAGCAGTTCTTC.

The chain has TRBV10-3 and TRBJ2-1; 8 bases match TRBD2. CDR3 length equals 14 residues. Germline values: CDR1 ENHRY, CDR2 SYGVKD. V shed 5 bases and J 5 bases; nucleotides not matched to a gene: 5. The CDR3 region has the DNA TGTGCCATCAGTTTAGCGGGGATACACAATGAGCAGTTCTTC. As protein: CAISLAGIHNEQFF.

The chain joins TRBV5-4 to TRBJ2-3, with TRBD2 identical over 12 bases. Germline CDR1 is SGHNT and CDR2 is YYREEE (reference sequence). The J segment lost 3 bases and the V segment lost 6 bases, leaving 17 bases of the junction unmatched. This CDR3 region has 19 residues. The CDR3 DNA follows: TGTGCCAGCACTAAAAGGGGGCTAGCGGGGGGGCCGTCGACAGATACGCAGTATTTT. Residues: CASTKRGLAGGPSTDTQYF.

The sample holds one count of this clone. The chain has TRBV19 and TRBJ2-2; TRBD1 matches 9 bases. The CDR3 runs 16 residues. Germline V CDR1 and CDR2: LNHDA, SQIVND (reference sequence). The V segment lost 5 bases and the J segment 3 bases; nucleotides outside the gene matches: 7. CDR3 residues: CASSHTGGVDTGELFF. The CDR3, as DNA: TGTGCCAGTAGTCACACAGGGGGCGTTGACACCGGGGAGCTGTTTTTT.

V is TRBV29-1 and J is TRBJ1-3; a weak D match, TRBD1 (6 bases). The CDR3 is 17 amino acids. V was clipped by 4 bases and J by 0 bases, with 19 bases between them. Germline-derived CDR1 and CDR2 are SQVTM and ANQGSEA. CDR3 DNA sequence: TGCAGCGTTGCTTCCTGGGGTCCAGGGGACTCTGGAAACACCATATATTTT. This sequence encodes CSVASWGPGDSGNTIYF. The variable domain in full, completed from reference TRBV29-1 and TRBJ1-3, reads SAVISQKPSRDICQRGTSLTIQCQVDSQVTMMFWYRQQPGQSLTLIATANQGSEATYESGFVIDKFPISRPNLTFSTLTVSNMSPEDSSIYLCSVASWGPGDSGNTIYFGEGSWLTVV.

This sequence joins TRBV5-4 and TRBJ2-3; 9 bases match TRBD2. The ends lost 10 bases at V and 4 bases at J; junction bases unmatched: 7. From germline, CDR1 is SGHNT and CDR2 YYREEE (reference sequence). The CDR3 is 13 residues long. CDR3 in DNA: TGTGCCGTTAGCGGGAGTTTCGCAGATACGCAGTATTTT. Its protein product is CAVSGSFADTQYF.

Here the CDR3 DNA reads TGTGCCAGCACCTTGGGAGGAGGCGGCACTGAAGCTTTCTTT. This sequence encodes CASTLGGGGTEAFF. The gene calls are TRBV4-2 and TRBJ1-1; no clear D gene. Trimming stripped 7 bases from V and 4 bases from J, with 16 bases between. This CDR3 is built from 14 residues. Germline assignment: CDR1 LGHNA and CDR2 YNFKEQ.

V usage is TRBV6-5 and J usage is TRBJ2-7; 9 nucleotides align to TRBD1. After removal of 7 bases from V and 3 bases from J, the junction contained 4 bases not matched to a gene. The CDR3 consists of 13 residues. CDR1 is MNHEY and CDR2 is SVGAGI in the germline V gene. This CDR3 is CASNRQGVYEQYF. The CDR3 DNA sequence: TGTGCCAGCAACAGACAGGGGGTCTACGAGCAGTACTTC.

The chain carries TRBV11-2 and TRBJ1-1; D remains ambiguous. Germline V lookup: CDR1 SGHAT, CDR2 FQNNGV. V lost 3 bases and J lost 1, with 6 bases in between. There are 13 residues in the CDR3. CDR3 nucleotide sequence: TGTGCCAGCAGCTTCGTTCCGAACACTGAAGCTTTCTTT. Its protein is CASSFVPNTEAFF.

CDR3 in amino acids: CASSPGSSGNTIYF. The CDR3 DNA follows: TGTGCCAGCAGCCCTGGGAGCTCTGGAAACACCATATATTTT. The chain employs TRBV7-6 and TRBJ1-3; no clear D gene. CDR1 SGHVS and CDR2 FNYEAQ come from the germline V gene. The V and J ends lost 5 bases and 0 bases respectively, with 8 bases between them. This CDR3 contains 14 residues.

The chain combines TRBV25-1 with TRBJ2-7; no firm D call. Trimming pared 1 base from V and 5 bases from J, leaving 3 bases between. This CDR3 contains 11 residues. Per the germline V gene, CDR1 is MGHDK and CDR2 is SYGVNS. CDR3 bases: TGTGCCAGCAGTGAATTAAACGAGCAGTACTTC. Its translation: CASSELNEQYF.

The V and J genes are TRBV6-4 and TRBJ2-3; possibly TRBD1 for D (6 bases). The CDR3 has 13 residues. V shed 6 bases and J shed 3 bases, with 10 bases lying between them. Germline V gene data show CDR1 as MRHNA and CDR2 as SNTAGT. The CDR3 DNA follows: TGTGCCAGCAGACGACAGGAGACAGATACGCAGTATTTT. Encoded protein: CASRRQETDTQYF.

The V call is TRBV5-1, the J call TRBJ2-5; maybe TRBD1 (6 bases). V dropped 3 bases and J dropped 2 bases, with 20 bases sitting between them. This CDR3 is built from 17 residues. CDR1 SGHRS and CDR2 YFSETQ come from the germline V gene. The CDR3 DNA is TGCGCCAGCAGCTCCCCTCCCAGGGGAATGGGTCAAGAGACCCAGTACTTC. Protein: CASSSPPRGMGQETQYF.

The chain carries TRBV28 and TRBJ2-5; 7 bases align to TRBD2. Germline loops: CDR1 MDHEN, CDR2 SYDVKM. The ends lost 6 bases at V and 4 bases at J; junction bases unmatched: 17. This CDR3 region has 17 residues. CDR3 sequence (DNA): TGTGCCAGCAGCCCGATCCGGCGGGAGACCGGGTCAGAGACCCAGTACTTC. This codes for CASSPIRRETGSETQYF.

The gene calls are TRBV6-5 and TRBJ2-7; 7 bases map to TRBD1. The CDR3 runs 15 residues. The germline V gene has CDR1 MNHEY and CDR2 SVGAGI. V trimming: 2 bases; J trimming: 2 bases; junction bases outside the gene matches: 6. In nucleotides, the CDR3 is TGTGCCAGCAGTTACGGGGGACAGTCGCCCTACGAGCAGTACTTC. This encodes CASSYGGQSPYEQYF.

This clone was detected a few times. This chain uses TRBV30 with TRBJ1-2, with 7 bases aligning to TRBD1. CDR1 GTSNPN and CDR2 SVGIG come from the germline V gene (reference sequence). The ends lost 3 bases at V and 3 bases at J; junction bases unmatched: 4. The CDR3 is 13 residues long. CDR3 sequence reads: CAWRPGGDYGYTF. The CDR3 region has the DNA TGTGCCTGGAGGCCAGGGGGAGACTATGGCTACACCTTC.

The V gene is TRBV28, the J gene TRBJ2-1; 9 nucleotides align to TRBD2. J gave up 3 bases and V 7 bases, and 7 bases lay outside the gene matches. CDR1 and CDR2 from the germline V gene are MDHEN and SYDVKM. The CDR3 contains 15 residues. In DNA, the CDR3 is TGTGCCAGCAACGACCTAGCGGGGTACTACAATGAGCAGTTCTTC. It is translated as CASNDLAGYYNEQFF.

This chain connects TRBV28 to TRBJ1-2; TRBD1 might be the D (6 bases). Trimming shortened V by 6 bases and J by 8 bases, and 16 bases separated the two germline ends. Germline V gene sequence: CDR1 MDHEN, CDR2 SYDVKM. This CDR3 contains 13 residues. CDR3 loop: CASRPGTRGGYTF. The CDR3 DNA follows: TGTGCCAGCAGACCCGGGACAAGGGGAGGCTACACCTTC.

V is TRBV4-1 and J is TRBJ1-5; maybe TRBD1 (5 bases). This CDR3 has 19 residues. In germline, CDR1 is MGHRA, CDR2 YSYEKL. V was trimmed by 0 bases and J by 1 base, leaving 19 bases between them. The CDR3 coding sequence is TGCGCCAGCAGCCAAGATGTGAGTGGAGGGGTGAGGAGCAATCAGCCCCAGCATTTT. Its protein is CASSQDVSGGVRSNQPQHF.